The table lists the clone carrying this T cell receptor beta chain with a count of one. Its antigen is currently unknown. The record originates from a study of a mutant IDH1 vaccine in newly diagnosed glioma. Study context: The study started vaccination 4-6 weeks after radiotherapy alone, or with temozolomide cycles.

Study outcomes and limitations: Immune responses induced by the vaccine were seen in around 92% of patients, spanning multiple MHC alleles.

This CDR3 has 14 residues. Per germline, CDR1 SEHNR and CDR2 FQNEAQ (reference sequence). V shed 3 bases, J shed 3 bases, and the junction held 3 bases outside the gene matches. Clones were read by immunoSEQ multiplex PCR, and TCRdb kept only the in-frame ones, dropping some. The sample carries some 33,000 clones, roughly 79% recorded once. Described time point: week 35, safety follow-up. Each dose delivered 300 ug of mutant IDH1 20-mer peptide subcutaneously with imiquimod. The gene calls are TRBV7-9 and TRBJ1-2; 8 bases agree with TRBD1. The sample consisted of PBMCs, taken from a glioma patient whose treatment included an IDH1 peptide vaccine. This receptor was taken from a young woman with glioma. Some clones in this sample may be carry-over from other donors' samples. The DNA of the CDR3 is TGTGCCAGCAGCTTGCCAGGGGGCTACTATGGCTACACCTTC. Its protein is CASSLPGGYYGYTF.